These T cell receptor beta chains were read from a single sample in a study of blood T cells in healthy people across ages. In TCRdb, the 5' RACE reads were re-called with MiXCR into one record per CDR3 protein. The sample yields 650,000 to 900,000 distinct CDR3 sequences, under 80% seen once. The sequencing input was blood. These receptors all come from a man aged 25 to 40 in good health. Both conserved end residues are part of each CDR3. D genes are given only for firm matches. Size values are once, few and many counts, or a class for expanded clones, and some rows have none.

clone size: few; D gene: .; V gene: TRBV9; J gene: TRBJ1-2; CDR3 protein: CASSVDEEGYTF; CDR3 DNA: TGTGCCAGCAGCGTAGACGAGGAAGGCTACACCTTC
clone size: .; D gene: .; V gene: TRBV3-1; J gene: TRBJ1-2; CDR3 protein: CASSQRWGGYTF; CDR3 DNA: TGTGCCAGCAGCCAACGCTGGGGGGGCTACACCTTC
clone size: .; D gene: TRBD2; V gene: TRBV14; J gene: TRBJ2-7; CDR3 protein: CASSQDWRGAFYEQYF; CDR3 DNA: TGTGCCAGCAGCCAAGACTGGCGGGGGGCGTTCTACGAGCAGTACTTC
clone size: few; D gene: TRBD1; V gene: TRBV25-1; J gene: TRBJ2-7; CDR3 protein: CASSESGDRSYEQYF; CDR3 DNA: TGTGCCAGCAGTGAATCCGGGGACAGATCCTACGAGCAGTACTTC
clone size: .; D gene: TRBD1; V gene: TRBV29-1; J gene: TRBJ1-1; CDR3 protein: CSVLQGAEAFF; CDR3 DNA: TGCAGCGTTCTGCAGGGGGCTGAAGCTTTCTTT
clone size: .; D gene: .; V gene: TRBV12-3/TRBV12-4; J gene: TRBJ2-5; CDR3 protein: CASRSRDTLAETQYF; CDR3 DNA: TGTGCCAGCAGATCCCGGGACACCCTCGCAGAGACCCAGTACTTC
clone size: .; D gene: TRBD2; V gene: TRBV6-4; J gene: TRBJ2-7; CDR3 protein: CASSTSGVYEQYF; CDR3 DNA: TGTGCCAGCAGTACTAGCGGGGTCTACGAGCAGTACTTC
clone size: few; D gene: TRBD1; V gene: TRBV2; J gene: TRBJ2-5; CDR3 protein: CASSVRTGVETQYF; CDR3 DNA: TGTGCCAGCAGTGTAAGGACAGGGGTGGAGACCCAGTACTTC
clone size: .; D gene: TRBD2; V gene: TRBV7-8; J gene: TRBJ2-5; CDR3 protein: CASSQAAGGYQETQYF; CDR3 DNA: TGTGCCAGCAGCCAGGCGGCGGGGGGATACCAAGAGACCCAGTACTTC
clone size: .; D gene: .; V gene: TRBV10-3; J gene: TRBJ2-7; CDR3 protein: CAISDDRSYEQYF; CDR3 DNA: TGTGCCATCAGTGATGACCGCTCCTACGAGCAGTACTTC
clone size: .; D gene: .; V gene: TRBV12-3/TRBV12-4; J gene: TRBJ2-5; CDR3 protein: CASSPRLAYQETQYF; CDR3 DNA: TGTGCCAGCAGTCCCCGGCTAGCTTACCAAGAGACCCAGTACTTC
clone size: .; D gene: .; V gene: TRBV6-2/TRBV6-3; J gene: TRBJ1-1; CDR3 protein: CASSYSRTMNTEAFF; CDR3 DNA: TGTGCCAGCAGTTACAGTCGGACTATGAACACTGAAGCTTTCTTT
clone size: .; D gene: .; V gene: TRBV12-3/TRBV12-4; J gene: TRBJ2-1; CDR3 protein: CASSVSGDGERFF; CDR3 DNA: TGTGCCAGCAGTGTATCAGGGGACGGAGAGCGGTTCTTC
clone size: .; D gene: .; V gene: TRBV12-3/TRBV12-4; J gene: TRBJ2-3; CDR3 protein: CATGPGELDTQYF; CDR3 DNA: TGTGCCACCGGCCCGGGGGAGTTAGATACGCAGTATTTT
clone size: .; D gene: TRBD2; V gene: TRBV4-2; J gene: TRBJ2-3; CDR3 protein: CASSRNPGTSGGTTQYF; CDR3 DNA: TGTGCCAGCAGCCGAAATCCGGGGACTAGCGGGGGGACGACGCAGTATTTT
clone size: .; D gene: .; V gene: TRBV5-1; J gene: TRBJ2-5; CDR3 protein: CASSFYYQRTAQETQYF; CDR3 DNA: TGCGCCAGCAGCTTTTACTATCAGAGGACAGCTCAAGAGACCCAGTACTTC
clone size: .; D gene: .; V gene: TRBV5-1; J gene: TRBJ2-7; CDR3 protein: CASSLGQVTYEQYF; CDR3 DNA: TGCGCCAGCAGCCTCGGGCAGGTAACCTACGAGCAGTACTTC
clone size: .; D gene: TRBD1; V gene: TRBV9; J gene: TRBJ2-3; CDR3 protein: CASSRDRERDAYTQYF; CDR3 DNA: TGTGCCAGCAGCCGGGACAGAGAACGAGACGCCTATACGCAGTATTTT
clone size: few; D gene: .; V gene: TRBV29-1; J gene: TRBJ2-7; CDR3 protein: CSVEAGNGYEQYF; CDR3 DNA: TGCAGCGTTGAAGCAGGGAACGGTTACGAGCAGTACTTC
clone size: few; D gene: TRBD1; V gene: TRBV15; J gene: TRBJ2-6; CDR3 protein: CATSRDQGAGANVLTF; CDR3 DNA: TGTGCCACCAGCAGAGATCAGGGGGCTGGGGCCAACGTCCTGACTTTC